This T cell receptor (beta chain) was obtained from a study of T-cell reconstitution after alpha-beta-depleted transplantation in children. Germline-derived CDR1 and CDR2 are SGHTA and FQGNSA. V lost 2 bases and J lost 4, with 11 bases in between. The CDR3 length is 14 residues. Unique molecular identifiers were incorporated during preparation of the TCRbeta library. MiXCR, run by TCRdb on the PCR reads, gives a single entry per CDR3 protein. The top ten clones hold about 5% of a sample with over 400,000 distinct CDR3 sequences, 9.5% to 15% of them seen once. This rearrangement joins TRBV7-2 to TRBJ1-2, with D hard to call. The origin of this receptor is a human donor who donated a stem cell graft to a child with combined immunodeficiency. The sample was PBMCs from the stem cell graft donor, taken from the stem cell graft. The CDR3 loop reads CASSLLGVVYGYTF. CDR3 DNA sequence: TGTGCCAGCAGCTTATTAGGAGTCGTCTATGGCTACACCTTC.